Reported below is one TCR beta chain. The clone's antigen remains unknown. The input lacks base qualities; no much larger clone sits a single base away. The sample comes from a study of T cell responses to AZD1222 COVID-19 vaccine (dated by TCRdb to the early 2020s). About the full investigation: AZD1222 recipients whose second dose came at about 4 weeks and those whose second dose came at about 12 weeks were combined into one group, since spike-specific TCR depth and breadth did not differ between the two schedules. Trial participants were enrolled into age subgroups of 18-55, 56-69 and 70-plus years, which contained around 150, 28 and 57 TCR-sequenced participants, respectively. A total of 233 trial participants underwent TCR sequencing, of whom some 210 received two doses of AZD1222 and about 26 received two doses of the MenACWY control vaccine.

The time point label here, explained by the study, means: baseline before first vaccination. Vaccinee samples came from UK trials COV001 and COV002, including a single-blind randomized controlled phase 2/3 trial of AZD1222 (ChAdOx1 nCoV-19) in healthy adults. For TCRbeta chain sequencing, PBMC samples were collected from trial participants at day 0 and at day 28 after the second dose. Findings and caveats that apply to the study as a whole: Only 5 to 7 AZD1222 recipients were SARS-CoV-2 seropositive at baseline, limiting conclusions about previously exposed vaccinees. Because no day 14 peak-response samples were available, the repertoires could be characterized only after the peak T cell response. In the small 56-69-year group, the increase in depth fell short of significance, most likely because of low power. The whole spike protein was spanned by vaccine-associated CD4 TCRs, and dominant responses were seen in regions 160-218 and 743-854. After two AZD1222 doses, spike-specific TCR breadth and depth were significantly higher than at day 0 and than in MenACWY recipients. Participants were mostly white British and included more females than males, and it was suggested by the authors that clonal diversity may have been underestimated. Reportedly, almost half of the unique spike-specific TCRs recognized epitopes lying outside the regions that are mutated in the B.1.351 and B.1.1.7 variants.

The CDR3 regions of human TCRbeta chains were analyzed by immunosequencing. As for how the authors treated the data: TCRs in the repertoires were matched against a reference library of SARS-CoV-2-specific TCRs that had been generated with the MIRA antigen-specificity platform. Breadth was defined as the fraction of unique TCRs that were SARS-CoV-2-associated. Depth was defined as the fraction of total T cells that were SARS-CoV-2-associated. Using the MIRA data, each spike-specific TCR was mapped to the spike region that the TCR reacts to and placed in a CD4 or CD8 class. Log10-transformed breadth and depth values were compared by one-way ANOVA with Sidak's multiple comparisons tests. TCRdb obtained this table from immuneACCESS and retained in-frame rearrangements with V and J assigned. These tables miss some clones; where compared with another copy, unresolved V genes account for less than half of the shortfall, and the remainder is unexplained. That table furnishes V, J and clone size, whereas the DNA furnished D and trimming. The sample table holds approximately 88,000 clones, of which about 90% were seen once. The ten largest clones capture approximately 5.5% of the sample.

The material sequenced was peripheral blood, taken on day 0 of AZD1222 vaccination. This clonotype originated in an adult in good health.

Read as DNA, the sequence is TGTGCCATCAGCTACAGGGGGATTAGCTCTGGGGCCAACGTCCTGACTTTC. It specifies CAISYRGISSGANVLTF. The rearrangement combines TRBV10-3 with TRBJ2-6; 8 nucleotides in the junction match TRBD1. V and J are trimmed by 6 bases and 0 bases, and the gene matches miss 7 bases of the junction. CDR1 and CDR2, per the germline V gene, are ENHRY and SYGVKD. The CDR3 holds 17 amino acids from the cysteine to the phenylalanine. Only the CDR3 region is kept as DNA, spanning 51 bases read in frame from base 1.